This T cell receptor beta chain came from a study of T cells after yellow fever vaccination. This clonotype was seen repeatedly, ten times or more. TCRdb reprocessed the 5' RACE reads with MiXCR, giving one entry per CDR3 protein. The sample has about 240,000 distinct CDR3 sequences, more than 3.5% seen once. The CDR3 spans 16 residues. V lost 4 bases and J lost 1, with 15 bases in between. The germline CDR1 and CDR2 sequences are SGHDT and YYEEEE. Source: PBMCs, taken 15 days after the yellow fever booster vaccination. The clonotype comes from a man between 18 and 29 years old who received the YFV17D yellow fever vaccine. The J gene is TRBJ2-1, the V gene TRBV5-6; D remains unclear. In DNA form, the CDR3 reads TGTGCCAGCAGCCCCTTGAAAGGCCTATCCTACAATGAGCAGTTCTTC. This codes for CASSPLKGLSYNEQFF. Filled out from reference TRBV5-6 and TRBJ2-1, the complete variable domain reads DAGVTQSPTHLIKTRGQQVTLRCSPKSGHDTVSWYQQALGQGPQFIFQYYEEEERQRGNFPDRFSGHQFPNYSSELNVNALLLGDSALYLCASSPLKGLSYNEQFFGPGTRLTVL.